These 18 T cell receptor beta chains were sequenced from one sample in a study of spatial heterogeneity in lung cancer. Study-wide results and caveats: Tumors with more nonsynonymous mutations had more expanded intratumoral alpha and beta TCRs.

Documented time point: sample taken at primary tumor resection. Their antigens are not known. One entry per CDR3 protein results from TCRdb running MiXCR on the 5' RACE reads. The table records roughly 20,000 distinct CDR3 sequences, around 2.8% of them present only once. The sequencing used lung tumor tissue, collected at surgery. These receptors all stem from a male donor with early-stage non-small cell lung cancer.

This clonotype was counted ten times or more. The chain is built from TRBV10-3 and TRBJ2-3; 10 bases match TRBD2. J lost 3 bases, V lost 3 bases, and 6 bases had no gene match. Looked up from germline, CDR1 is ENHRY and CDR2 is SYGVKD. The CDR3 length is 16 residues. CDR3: CAISELASGRTDTQYF. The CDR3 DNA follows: TGTGCCATCAGTGAATTGGCTAGCGGGAGAACAGATACGCAGTATTTT.

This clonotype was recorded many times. The CDR3 nucleotides read TGCGCCAGCAGCTCTCAGACAGGGGACCCCTACGAGCAGTACTTC. It codes for CASSSQTGDPYEQYF. V gene TRBV5-1 combines with J gene TRBJ2-7; 8 nucleotides match TRBD1. The CDR3 has 15 amino acids. The germline V gene encodes CDR1 SGHRS and CDR2 YFSETQ. Trimming at V came to 3 bases and at J to 2 bases, leaving 7 bases not matched to a gene.

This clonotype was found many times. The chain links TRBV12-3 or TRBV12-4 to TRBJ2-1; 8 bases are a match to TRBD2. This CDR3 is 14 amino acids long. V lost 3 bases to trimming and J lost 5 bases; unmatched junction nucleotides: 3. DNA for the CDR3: TGTGCCAGCAGTTTGGCGGGAGGCAACAATGAGCAGTTCTTC. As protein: CASSLAGGNNEQFF.

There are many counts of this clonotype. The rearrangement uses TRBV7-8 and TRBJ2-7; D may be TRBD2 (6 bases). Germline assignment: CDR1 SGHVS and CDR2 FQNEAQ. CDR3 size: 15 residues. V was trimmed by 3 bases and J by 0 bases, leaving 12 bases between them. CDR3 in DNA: TGTGCCAGCAGCTTGTGGGACTCAAGCTCCTACGAGCAGTACTTC. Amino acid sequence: CASSLWDSSSYEQYF. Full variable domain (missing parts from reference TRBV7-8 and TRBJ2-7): GAGVSQSPRYKVAKRGQDVALRCDPISGHVSLFWYQQALGQGPEFLTYFQNEAQLDKSGLPSDRFFAERPEGSVSTLKIQRTQQEDSAVYLCASSLWDSSSYEQYFGPGTRLTVT.

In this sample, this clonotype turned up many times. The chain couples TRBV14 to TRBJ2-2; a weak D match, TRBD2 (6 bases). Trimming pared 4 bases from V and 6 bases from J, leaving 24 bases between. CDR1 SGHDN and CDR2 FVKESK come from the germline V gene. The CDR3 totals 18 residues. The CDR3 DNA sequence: TGTGCCAGCAGCCCCCTTGGAGGGCAGCGGGTAAAATCCGGGGAGCTGTTTTTT. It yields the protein CASSPLGGQRVKSGELFF.

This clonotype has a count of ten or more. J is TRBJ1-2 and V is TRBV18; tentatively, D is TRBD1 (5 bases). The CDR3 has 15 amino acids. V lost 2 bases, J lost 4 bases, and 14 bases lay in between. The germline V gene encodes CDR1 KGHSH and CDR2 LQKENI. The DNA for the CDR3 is TGTGCCAGCTCACCAACGGCCAGGGAAAGCTATGGCTACACCTTC. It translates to CASSPTARESYGYTF.

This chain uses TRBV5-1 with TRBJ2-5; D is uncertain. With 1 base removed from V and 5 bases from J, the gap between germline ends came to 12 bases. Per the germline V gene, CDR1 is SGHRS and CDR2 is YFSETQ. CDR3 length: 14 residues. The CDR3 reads CASSLRQAAETQYF. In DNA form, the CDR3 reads TGCGCCAGCAGCTTGAGGCAGGCGGCGGAGACCCAGTACTTC.

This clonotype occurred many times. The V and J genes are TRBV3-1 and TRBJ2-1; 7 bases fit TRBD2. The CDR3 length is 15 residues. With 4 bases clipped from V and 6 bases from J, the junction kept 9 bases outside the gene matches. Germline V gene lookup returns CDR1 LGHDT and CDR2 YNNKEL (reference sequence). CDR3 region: CASSPSSWGGNEQFF. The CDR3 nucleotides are TGTGCCAGCAGCCCCTCTTCTTGGGGGGGCAATGAGCAGTTCTTC.

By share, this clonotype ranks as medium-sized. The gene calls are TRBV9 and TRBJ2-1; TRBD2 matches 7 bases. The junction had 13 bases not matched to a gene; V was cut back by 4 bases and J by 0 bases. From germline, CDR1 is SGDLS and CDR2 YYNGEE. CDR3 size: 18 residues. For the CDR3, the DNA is TGTGCCAGCAGCAAAACGCTAGCGGAGTGGAGCTCCTACAATGAGCAGTTCTTC. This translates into CASSKTLAEWSSYNEQFF.

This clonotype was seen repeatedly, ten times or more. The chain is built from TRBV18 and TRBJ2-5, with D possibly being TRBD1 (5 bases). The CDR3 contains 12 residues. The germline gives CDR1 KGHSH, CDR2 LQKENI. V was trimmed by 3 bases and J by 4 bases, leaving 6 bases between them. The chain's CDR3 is CASSPGRETQYF. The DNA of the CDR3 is TGTGCCAGCTCACCGGGGCGAGAGACCCAGTACTTC.

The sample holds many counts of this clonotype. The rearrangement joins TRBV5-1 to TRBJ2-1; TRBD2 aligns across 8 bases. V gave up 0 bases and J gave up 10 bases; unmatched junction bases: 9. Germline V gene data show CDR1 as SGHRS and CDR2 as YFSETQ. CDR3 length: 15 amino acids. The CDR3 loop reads CASSLAAGARGEQFF. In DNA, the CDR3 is TGCGCCAGCAGCTTGGCAGCGGGAGCCCGAGGGGAGCAGTTCTTC.

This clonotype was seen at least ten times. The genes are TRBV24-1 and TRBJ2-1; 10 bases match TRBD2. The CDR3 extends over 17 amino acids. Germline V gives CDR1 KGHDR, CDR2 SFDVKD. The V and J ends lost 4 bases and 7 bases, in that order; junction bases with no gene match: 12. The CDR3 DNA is TGTGCCACCAGTGAGTCGGCTAGCGGGAGATTGCGGAATGAGCAGTTCTTC. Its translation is CATSESASGRLRNEQFF.

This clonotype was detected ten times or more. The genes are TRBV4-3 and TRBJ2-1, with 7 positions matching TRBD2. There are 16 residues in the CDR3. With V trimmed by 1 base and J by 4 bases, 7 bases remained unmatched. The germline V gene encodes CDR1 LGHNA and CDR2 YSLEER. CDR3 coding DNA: TGCGCCAGCAGCCAAGGTACTAGCGACACATACAATGAGCAGTTCTTC. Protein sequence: CASSQGTSDTYNEQFF.

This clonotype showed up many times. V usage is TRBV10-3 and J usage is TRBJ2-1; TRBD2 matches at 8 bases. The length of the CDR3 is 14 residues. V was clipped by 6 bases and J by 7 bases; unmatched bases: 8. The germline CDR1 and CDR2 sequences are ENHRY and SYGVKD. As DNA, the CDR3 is TGTGCCATCAGCGTTAGTGCTAGCGGGAATGAGCAGTTCTTC. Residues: CAISVSASGNEQFF.

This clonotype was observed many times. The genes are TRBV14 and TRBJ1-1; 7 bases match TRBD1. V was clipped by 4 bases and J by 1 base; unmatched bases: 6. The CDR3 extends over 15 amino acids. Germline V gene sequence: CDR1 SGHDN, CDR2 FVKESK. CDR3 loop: CASSLLTGPNTEAFF. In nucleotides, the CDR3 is TGTGCCAGCAGCCTTTTGACAGGGCCGAACACTGAAGCTTTCTTT.

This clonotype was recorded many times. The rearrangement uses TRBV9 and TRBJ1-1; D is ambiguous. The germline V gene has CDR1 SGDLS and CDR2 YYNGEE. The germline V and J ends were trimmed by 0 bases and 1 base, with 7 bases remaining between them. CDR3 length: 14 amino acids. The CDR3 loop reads CASSVEPANTEAFF. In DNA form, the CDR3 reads TGTGCCAGCAGCGTAGAGCCTGCGAACACTGAAGCTTTCTTT.

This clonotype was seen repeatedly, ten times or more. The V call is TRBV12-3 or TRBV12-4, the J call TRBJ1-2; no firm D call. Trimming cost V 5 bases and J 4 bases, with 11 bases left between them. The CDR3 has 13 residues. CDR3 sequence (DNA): TGTGCCAGCAGTCCCGACGGACCCTATGGCTACACCTTC. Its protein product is CASSPDGPYGYTF.

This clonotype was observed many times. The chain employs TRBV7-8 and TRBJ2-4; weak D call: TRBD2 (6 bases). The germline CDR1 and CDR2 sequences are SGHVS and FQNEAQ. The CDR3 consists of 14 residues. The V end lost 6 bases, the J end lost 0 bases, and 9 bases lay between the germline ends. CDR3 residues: CASSRGLAKNIQYF. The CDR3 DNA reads TGTGCCAGCAGTCGGGGACTAGCCAAAAACATTCAGTACTTC.